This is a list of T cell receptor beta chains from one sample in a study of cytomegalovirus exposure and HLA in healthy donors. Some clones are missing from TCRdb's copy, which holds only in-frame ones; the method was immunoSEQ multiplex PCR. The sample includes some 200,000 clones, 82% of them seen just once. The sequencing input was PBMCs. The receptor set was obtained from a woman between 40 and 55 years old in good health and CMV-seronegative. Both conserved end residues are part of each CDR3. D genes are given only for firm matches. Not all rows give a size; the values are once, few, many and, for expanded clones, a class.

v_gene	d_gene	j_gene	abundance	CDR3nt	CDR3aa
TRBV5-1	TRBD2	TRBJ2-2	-	TGCGCCAGCGCCCCCGGCGGGAGTCCCGGGGAGCTGTTTTTT	CASAPGGSPGELFF
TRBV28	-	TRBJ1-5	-	TGTGCCAGCAGTAAATTCAGCACAGGGCTCAATCAGCCCCAGCATTTT	CASSKFSTGLNQPQHF
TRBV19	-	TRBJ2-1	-	TGTGCCAGCACCTCTCCGGAGGGCGGCCACAATGAGCAGTTCTTC	CASTSPEGGHNEQFF
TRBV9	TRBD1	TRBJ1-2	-	TGTGCCAGCAGCGAATACCCTCAAGGACAGGGAAAAAACTATGGCTACACCTTC	CASSEYPQGQGKNYGYTF
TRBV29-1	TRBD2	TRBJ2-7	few	TGCAGCGTTGGCCCAAATTGGGGTAGCGGGAGGTTCGATAGCTCCTACGAGCAGTACTTC	CSVGPNWGSGRFDSSYEQYF
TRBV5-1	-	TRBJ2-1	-	TGCGCCAGCAGCCAACAAGCGCCTACCCGCCCCAATGAGCAGTTCTTC	CASSQQAPTRPNEQFF
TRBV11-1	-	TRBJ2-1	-	TGTGCCAGCAGCTTAGCTTATTGGGGGGAGAGTCGGGGCAATGAGCAGTTCTTC	CASSLAYWGESRGNEQFF
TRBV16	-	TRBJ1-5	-	TGTGCCAGCAGCCAATCGTCAACCTATAATCAGCCCCAGCATTTT	CASSQSSTYNQPQHF
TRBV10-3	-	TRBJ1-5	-	TGTGCCATCAGTGCTAAACAGGGAGCGAGCAATCAGCCCCAGCATTTT	CAISAKQGASNQPQHF
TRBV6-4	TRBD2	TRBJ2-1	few	TGTGCCAGCAGTGACTCGTTTTTTCTAGCGGGAGAAGTCAATGAGCAGTTCTTC	CASSDSFFLAGEVNEQFF
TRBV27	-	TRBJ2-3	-	TGTGCCAGCAGTCCATGGCGCACAGATACGCAGTATTTT	CASSPWRTDTQYF
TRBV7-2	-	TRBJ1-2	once	TGTGCCAGCAGCTTAGCCGCTTCGAGCCAGGGGTTTGGCTACACCTTC	CASSLAASSQGFGYTF
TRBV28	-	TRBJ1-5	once	TGTGCCAGCAGTTTGGATACAGCCTATAGCAATCAGCCCCAGCATTTT	CASSLDTAYSNQPQHF
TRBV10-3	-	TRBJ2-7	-	TGTGCCATCAGTGAGGGACAAGGCGAGCAGTACTTC	CAISEGQGEQYF
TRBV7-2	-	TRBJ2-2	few	TGTGCCAGCAGCCAGATGGGGACAACATTTGCCGGGGAGCTGTTTTTT	CASSQMGTTFAGELFF
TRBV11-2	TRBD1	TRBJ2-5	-	TGTGCCAGCAGCGGGACAGGCACCCCGGTGACCCAGTACTTC	CASSGTGTPVTQYF
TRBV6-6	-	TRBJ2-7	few	TGTGCCAGCAGTCTTGGGGGGAGCTCCTACGAGCAGTACTTC	CASSLGGSSYEQYF
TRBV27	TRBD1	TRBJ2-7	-	TGTGCCAGCAGTCCCAGGGACAGGGGGCTTTACGAGCAGTACTTC	CASSPRDRGLYEQYF
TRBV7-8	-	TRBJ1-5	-	TGTGCCAGCAGCCTATTGCGGGGCAATCAGCCCCAGCATTTT	CASSLLRGNQPQHF
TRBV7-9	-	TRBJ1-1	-	TGTGCCAGCAGCCCCTCGGGGGGGTTGGACACTGAAGCTTTCTTT	CASSPSGGLDTEAFF
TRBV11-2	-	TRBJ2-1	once	TGTGCCAGCAGCTTGGGACTCTCGACCTACAATGAGCAGTTCTTC	CASSLGLSTYNEQFF
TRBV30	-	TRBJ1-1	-	TGTGCCTGGGCTACGACATACACTGAAGCTTTCTTT	CAWATTYTEAFF
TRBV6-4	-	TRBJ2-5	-	TGTGCCAGCAGTGAGATGTACGGGGAGACCCAGTACTTC	CASSEMYGETQYF
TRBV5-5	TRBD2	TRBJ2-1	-	TGTGCCAGCAGCTTGGGCGGGAGGGCCGTCGGTGAGCAGTTCTTC	CASSLGGRAVGEQFF
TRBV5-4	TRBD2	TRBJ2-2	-	TGTGCCAGCAGCTTTGAACTAGCGGGGATCGGGGAGCTGTTTTTT	CASSFELAGIGELFF
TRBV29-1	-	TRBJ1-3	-	TGCAGCGTTGAAGAACCAGACAGAGCTGGAAACACCATATATTTT	CSVEEPDRAGNTIYF
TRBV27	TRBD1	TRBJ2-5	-	TGTGCCAGCAGTCCGACAGGGGAATTCGAGACCCAGTACTTC	CASSPTGEFETQYF
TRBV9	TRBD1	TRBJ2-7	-	TGTGCCAGCAGCGTCGGGACAGGGATCGGCGAGCAGTACTTC	CASSVGTGIGEQYF
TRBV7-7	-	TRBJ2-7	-	TGTGCCAGCAGCCCGGGTCCCGGTGGGTCCTACGAGCAGTACTTC	CASSPGPGGSYEQYF
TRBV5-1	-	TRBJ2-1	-	TGCGCCAGCAGCTTTGACGGGGGGCGGCGGGTCTACAATGAGCAGTTCTTC	CASSFDGGRRVYNEQFF
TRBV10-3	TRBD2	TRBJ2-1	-	TGTGCCATCAGTGCGCCCGGGACTAGCGGGAGGCTTTCCTACAATGAGCAGTTCTTC	CAISAPGTSGRLSYNEQFF
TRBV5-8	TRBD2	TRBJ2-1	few	TGTGCCAGCAGAAAGGGACTAGCGGGAGACGAGGAGCAGTTCTTC	CASRKGLAGDEEQFF
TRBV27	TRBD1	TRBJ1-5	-	TGTGCCAGCAGGGATGTGACAGGGGGCCGTGGCAATCAGCCCCAGCATTTT	CASRDVTGGRGNQPQHF
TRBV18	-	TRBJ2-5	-	TGTGCCAGCTCACCGCCTCTTCGGGAGACCCAGTACTTC	CASSPPLRETQYF
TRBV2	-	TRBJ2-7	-	TGTGCCAGCAGTGAACAGGGGTGGGAGCAGTACTTC	CASSEQGWEQYF
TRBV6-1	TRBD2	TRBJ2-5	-	TGTGCCAGCCGACTAGCGGGAACACAAGAGACCCAGTACTTC	CASRLAGTQETQYF
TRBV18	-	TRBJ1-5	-	TGTGCCAGCTCACCCGGGCAGGGGATACAGCCCCAGCATTTT	CASSPGQGIQPQHF
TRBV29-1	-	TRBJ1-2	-	TGCAGCGTTGTACGGGGAGATGGCTACACCTTC	CSVVRGDGYTF
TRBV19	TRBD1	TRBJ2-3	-	TGTGCCAGTAGTCCTCAGGGACAGGGCACAGATACGCAGTATTTT	CASSPQGQGTDTQYF